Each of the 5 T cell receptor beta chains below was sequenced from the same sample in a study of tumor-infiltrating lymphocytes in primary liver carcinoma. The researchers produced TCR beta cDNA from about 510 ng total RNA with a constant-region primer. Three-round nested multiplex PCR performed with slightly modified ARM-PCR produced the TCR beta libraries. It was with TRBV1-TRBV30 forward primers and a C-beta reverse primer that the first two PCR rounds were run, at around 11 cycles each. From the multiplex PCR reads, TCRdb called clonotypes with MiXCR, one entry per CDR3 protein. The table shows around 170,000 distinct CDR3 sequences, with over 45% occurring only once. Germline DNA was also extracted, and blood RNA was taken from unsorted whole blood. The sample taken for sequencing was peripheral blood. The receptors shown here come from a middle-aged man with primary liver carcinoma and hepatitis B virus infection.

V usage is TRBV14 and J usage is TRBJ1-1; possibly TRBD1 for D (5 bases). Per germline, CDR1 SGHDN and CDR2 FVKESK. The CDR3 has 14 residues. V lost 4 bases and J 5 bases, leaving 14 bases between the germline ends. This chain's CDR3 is CASSLRTEGTEAFF. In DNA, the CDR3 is TGTGCCAGCAGCCTACGGACGGAGGGGACTGAAGCTTTCTTT.

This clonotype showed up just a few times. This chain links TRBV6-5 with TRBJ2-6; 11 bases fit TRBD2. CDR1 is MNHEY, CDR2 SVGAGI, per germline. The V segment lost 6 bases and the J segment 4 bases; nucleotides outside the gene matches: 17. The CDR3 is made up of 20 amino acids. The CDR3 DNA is TGTGCCAGCAGCCCTCGTTTTAGCGGGAGGGGATCTCTGGGGGCCAACGTCCTGACTTTC. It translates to CASSPRFSGRGSLGANVLTF.

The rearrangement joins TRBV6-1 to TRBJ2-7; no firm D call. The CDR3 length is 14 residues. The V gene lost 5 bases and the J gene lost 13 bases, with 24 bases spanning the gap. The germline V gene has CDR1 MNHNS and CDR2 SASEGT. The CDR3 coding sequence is TGTGCCAGCAGTAACTCCGGGCTAACCGTCCAGCGCTACTTC. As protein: CASSNSGLTVQRYF.

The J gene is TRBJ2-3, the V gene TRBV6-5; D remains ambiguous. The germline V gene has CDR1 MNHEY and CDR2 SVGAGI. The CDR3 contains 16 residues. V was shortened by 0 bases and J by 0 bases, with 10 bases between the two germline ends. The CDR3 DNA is TGTGCCAGCAGTTACTCCCACTCGCGGAGCACAGATACGCAGTATTTT. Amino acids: CASSYSHSRSTDTQYF.

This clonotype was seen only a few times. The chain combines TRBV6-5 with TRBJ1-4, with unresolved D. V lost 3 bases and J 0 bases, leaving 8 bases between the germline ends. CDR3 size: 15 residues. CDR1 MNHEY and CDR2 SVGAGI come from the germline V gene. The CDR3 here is CASSYSVATNEKLFF. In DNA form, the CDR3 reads TGTGCCAGCAGTTATTCAGTTGCAACTAATGAAAAACTGTTTTTT.